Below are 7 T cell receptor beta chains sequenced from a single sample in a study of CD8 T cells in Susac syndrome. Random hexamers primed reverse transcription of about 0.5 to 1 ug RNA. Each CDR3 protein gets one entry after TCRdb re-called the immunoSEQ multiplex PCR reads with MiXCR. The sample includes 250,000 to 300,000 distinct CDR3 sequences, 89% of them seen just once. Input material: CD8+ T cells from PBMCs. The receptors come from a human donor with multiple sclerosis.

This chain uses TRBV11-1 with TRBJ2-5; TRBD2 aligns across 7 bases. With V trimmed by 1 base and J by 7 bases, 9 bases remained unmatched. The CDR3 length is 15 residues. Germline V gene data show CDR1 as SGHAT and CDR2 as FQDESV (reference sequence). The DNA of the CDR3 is TGTGCCAGCAGCTTAGACGCGAGACTAGCTGCGACCCAGTACTTC. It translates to CASSLDARLAATQYF.

The CDR3 reads CASSLGAGEGNEQFF. CDR3 nucleotide sequence: TGTGCCAGCAGCTTGGGTGCGGGAGAAGGAAATGAGCAGTTCTTC. The chain couples TRBV5-4 to TRBJ2-1; TRBD2 matches 7 bases. This CDR3 is built from 15 residues. J gave up 7 bases and V 0 bases, and 7 bases lay outside the gene matches. CDR1 SGHNT and CDR2 YYREEE come from the germline V gene (reference sequence).

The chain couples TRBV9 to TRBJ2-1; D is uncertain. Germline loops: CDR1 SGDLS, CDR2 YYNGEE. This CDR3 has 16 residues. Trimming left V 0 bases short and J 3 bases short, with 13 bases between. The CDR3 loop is CASSVGLAALYNEQFF. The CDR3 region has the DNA TGTGCCAGCAGCGTAGGGCTTGCGGCGCTCTACAATGAGCAGTTCTTC.

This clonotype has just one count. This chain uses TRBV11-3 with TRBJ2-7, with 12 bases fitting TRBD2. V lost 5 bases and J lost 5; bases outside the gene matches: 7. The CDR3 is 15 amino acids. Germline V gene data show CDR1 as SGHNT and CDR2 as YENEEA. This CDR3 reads CASSPGTSGRDEQYF. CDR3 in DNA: TGTGCCAGCAGCCCCGGGACTAGCGGGCGCGACGAGCAGTACTTC.

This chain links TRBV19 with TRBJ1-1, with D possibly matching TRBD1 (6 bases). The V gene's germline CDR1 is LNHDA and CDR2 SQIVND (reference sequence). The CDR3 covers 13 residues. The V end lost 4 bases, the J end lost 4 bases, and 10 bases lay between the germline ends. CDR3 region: CASSKGGVTEAFF. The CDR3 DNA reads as TGTGCCAGTAGTAAAGGGGGGGTCACTGAAGCTTTCTTT.

The CDR3 sequence: CASSYGGQGLDNEQFF. The CDR3 DNA is TGTGCCAGCAGCTATGGGGGACAGGGTTTGGACAATGAGCAGTTCTTC. The genes are TRBV5-6 and TRBJ2-1; TRBD1 agrees at 9 bases. V was pared by 3 bases and J by 5 bases, with 9 bases of the junction left unmatched. This CDR3 spans 16 amino acids. Germline lookup yields CDR1 SGHDT and CDR2 YYEEEE.

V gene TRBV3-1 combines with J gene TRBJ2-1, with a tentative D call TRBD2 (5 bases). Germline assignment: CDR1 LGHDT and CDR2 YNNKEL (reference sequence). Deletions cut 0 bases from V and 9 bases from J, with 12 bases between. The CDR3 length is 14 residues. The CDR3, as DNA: TGTGCCAGCAGCCAAGACCCTAGCAGGAGTGAGCAGTTCTTC. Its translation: CASSQDPSRSEQFF.